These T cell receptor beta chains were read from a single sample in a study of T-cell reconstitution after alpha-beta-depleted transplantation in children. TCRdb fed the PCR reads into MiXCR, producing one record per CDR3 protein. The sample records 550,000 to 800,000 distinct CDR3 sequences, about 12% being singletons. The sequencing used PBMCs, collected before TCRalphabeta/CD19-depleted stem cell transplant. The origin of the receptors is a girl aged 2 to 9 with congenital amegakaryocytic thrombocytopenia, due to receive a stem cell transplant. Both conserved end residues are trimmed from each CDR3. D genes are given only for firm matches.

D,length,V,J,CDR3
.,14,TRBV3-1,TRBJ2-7,ASSPTRLKWAYEQY
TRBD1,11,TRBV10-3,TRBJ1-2,AINRPGGNTYT
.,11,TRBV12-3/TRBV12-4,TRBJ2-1,ASTSSEHNEQF
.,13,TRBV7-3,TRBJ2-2,ASSQKTRNTGELF
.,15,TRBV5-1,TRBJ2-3,ASSLGGGNPSTDTQY
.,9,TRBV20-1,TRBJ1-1,SARSLREAF
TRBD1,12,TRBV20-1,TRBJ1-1,SARAGQGAAEAF
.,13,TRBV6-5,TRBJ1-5,ASSYGGTDNQPQH
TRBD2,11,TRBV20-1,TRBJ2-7,SAGGTSNDEQY
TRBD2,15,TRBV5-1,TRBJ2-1,ASSSSLGGRAYNEQF
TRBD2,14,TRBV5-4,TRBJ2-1,ASSSSGSSPYNEQF
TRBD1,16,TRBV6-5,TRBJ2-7,ASSSNAGQGLYSYEQY
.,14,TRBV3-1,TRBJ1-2,ASSQEREPNARGYT
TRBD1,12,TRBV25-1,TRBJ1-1,ASSWDSADTEAF
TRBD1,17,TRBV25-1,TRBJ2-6,ASSSRDRGSAGGANVLT
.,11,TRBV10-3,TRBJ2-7,ATRKTDVYEQY
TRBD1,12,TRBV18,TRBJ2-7,ASSPATGAYEQY
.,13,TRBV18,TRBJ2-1,ASSPRTATDNEQF
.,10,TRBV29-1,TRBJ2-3,SVGIGSDTQY
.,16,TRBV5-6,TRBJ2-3,ASSLGLGPDPPPYTQY
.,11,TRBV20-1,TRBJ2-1,SASPTGYNEQF
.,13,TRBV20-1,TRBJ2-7,SASYGSVNSYEQY
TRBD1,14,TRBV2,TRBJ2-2,ASSEIEFRGPGVLF
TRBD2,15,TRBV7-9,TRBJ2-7,ASSLLSGTSGSYEQY
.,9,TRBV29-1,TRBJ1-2,SVEHGQLST
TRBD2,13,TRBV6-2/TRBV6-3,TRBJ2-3,ASSYTKLGRGAQY
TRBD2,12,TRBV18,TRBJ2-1,ASSPRLADNEQF
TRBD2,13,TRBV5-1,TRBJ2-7,ASSLAWDYTYEQY
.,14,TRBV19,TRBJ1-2,ASSIKRRLANYGYT
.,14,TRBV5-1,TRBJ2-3,ASSLGTWAGRDTQY
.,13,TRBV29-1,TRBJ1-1,SVGFVWEFRPEAF
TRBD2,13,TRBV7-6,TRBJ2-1,ASSLGLARGHGQF
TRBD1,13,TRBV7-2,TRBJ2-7,ASSPYRGLVREQY
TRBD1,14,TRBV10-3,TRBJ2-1,AISPRTGEPYNEQF
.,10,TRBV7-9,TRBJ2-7,ASSLGWGEQY
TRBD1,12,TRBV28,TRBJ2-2,AIRTGANTGELF
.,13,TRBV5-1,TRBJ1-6,ASSLGSGLPSPLH
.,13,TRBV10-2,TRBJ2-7,ASSEAGTGVYEQY
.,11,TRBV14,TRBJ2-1,ASSQDQGRQQF
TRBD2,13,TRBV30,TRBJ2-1,AWSFIAGGAREQF
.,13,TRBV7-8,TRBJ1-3,ASSFWGASGNTIY
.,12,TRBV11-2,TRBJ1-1,ASSLGASGAEAF
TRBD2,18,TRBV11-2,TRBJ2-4,ASSSPRGEALFRARNIQY
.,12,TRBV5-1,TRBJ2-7,ASRRGPSTYEQY
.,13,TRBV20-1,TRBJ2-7,SARDLTGLPYEQY
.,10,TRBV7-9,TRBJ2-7,ASSWGPYEQY
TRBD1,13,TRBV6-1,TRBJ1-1,ASSEEGTGNTEAF
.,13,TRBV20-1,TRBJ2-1,SAIESGYSYNEQF
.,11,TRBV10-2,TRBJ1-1,ASTPGRASEAF
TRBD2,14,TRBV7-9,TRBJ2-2,ASSFRTSGKGGELF
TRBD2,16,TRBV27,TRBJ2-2,ASTPGLAGAEYTGELF
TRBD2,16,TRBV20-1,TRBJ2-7,SARDRRLAGASPYEQY
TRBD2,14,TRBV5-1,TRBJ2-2,ASRAAGGPHTGELF
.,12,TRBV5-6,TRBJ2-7,ASSLKADSYEQY
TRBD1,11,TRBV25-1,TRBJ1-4,ASDGQGEEKLF
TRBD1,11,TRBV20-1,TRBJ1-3,SARLQGENTIY
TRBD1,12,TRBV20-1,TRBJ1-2,SAWRTGRAEGYT